This T cell receptor beta chain was identified during a study of shared clonotypes between healthy human individuals. Here immunoSEQ multiplex PCR was the method, and the copy in TCRdb shows in-frame clones only, minus some. The sample lists approximately 1.4 million clones; roughly 98% were seen once. Notes on the study in general: The study found lower generation probabilities in non-shared clonotypes than in those shared by all four donors. It was anticipated that sequencing depth would influence how many clonotypes donors shared.

Germline-derived CDR1 and CDR2 are SGHDN and FVKESK. Trimming removed 4 bases at V and 4 bases at J, with 10 bases between. This CDR3 region has 14 residues. Concerning this clone: The antigen is not known.

Sequencing was carried out using naive CD4+ T cells sorted from blood. Subset described: CD45RA+ positively selected. This clonotype was sampled from a man in his thirties or forties in good health. The chain carries TRBV14 and TRBJ1-4; D gene ambiguous. The CDR3 region has the DNA TGTGCCAGCAGCCCTAACCTCCTTAATGAAAAACTGTTTTTT. Residues: CASSPNLLNEKLFF.